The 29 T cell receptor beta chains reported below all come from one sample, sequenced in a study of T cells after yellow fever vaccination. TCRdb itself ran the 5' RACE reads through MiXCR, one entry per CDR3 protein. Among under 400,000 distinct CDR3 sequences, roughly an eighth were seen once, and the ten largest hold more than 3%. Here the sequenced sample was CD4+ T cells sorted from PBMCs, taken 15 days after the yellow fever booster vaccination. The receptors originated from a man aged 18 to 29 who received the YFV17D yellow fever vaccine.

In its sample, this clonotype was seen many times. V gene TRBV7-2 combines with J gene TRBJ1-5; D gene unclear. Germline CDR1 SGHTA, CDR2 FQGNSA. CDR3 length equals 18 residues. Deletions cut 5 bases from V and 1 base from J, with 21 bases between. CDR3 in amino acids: CASSRPWRSPKSNQPQHF. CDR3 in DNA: TGTGCCAGCAGCCGCCCATGGCGGTCGCCCAAGAGCAATCAGCCCCAGCATTTT.

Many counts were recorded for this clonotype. The CDR3 bases are TGTGCCACCAGCAGAGACCGGGGCTGGGACGAAAAACTGTTTTTT. This encodes CATSRDRGWDEKLFF. The chain uses TRBV15 and TRBJ1-4; D possibly corresponds to TRBD1 (5 bases). CDR3 length: 15 amino acids. Trimming pared 0 bases from V and 8 bases from J, leaving 13 bases between. Germline CDR1 and CDR2: LNHNV and YYDKDF (reference sequence).

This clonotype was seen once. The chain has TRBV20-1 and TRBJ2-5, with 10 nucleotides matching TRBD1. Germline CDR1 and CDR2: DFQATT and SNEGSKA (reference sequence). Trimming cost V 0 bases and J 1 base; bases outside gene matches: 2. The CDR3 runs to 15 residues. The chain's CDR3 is CSAREGQGFQETQYF. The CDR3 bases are TGCAGTGCTAGAGAGGGACAGGGGTTCCAAGAGACCCAGTACTTC.

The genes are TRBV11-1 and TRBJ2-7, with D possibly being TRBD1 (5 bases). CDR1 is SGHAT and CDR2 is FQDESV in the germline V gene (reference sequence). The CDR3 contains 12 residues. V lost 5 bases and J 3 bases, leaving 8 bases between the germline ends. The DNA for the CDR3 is TGTGCCAGCAGCAAAGACAGCTACGAGCAGTACTTC. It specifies CASSKDSYEQYF.

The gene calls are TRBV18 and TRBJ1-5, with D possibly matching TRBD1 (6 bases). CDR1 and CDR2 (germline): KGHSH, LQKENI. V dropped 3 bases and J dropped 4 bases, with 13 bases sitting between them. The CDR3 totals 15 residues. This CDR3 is CASSPAHRENQPQHF. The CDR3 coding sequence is TGTGCCAGCTCACCGGCCCACAGGGAAAATCAGCCCCAGCATTTT.

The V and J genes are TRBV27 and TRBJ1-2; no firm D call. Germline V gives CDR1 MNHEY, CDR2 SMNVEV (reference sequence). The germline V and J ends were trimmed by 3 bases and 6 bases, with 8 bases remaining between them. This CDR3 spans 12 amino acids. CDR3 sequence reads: CASSFNGNGYTF. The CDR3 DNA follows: TGTGCCAGCAGTTTTAACGGGAATGGCTACACCTTC.

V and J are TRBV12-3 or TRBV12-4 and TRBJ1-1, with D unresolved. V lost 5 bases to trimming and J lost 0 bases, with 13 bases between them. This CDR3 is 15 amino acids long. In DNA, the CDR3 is TGTGCCAGCAGTCCTCCCACGCATCTGAACACTGAAGCTTTCTTT. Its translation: CASSPPTHLNTEAFF.

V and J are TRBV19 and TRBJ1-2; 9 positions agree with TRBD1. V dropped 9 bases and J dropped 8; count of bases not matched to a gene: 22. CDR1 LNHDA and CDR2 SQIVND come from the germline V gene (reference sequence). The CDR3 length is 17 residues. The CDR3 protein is CASQSLLDRGKSGGYTF. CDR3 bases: TGTGCCAGCCAGAGCCTTCTTGACAGGGGGAAATCGGGCGGCTACACCTTC.

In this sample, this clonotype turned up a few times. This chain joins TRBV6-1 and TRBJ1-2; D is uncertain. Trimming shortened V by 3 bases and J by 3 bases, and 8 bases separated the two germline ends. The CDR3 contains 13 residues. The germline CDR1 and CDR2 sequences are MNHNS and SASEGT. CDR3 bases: TGTGCCAGCAGTGACGGGTCTTACTATGGCTACACCTTC. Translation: CASSDGSYYGYTF.

This CDR3 is CSVEEGMNTEAFF. The CDR3 DNA reads as TGCAGCGTTGAGGAGGGGATGAACACTGAAGCTTTCTTT. The chain carries TRBV29-1 and TRBJ1-1; the D gene is possibly TRBD1 (5 bases). Germline V gives CDR1 SQVTM, CDR2 ANQGSEA. V dropped 3 bases and J dropped 0 bases, with 8 bases sitting between them. CDR3 size: 13 residues.

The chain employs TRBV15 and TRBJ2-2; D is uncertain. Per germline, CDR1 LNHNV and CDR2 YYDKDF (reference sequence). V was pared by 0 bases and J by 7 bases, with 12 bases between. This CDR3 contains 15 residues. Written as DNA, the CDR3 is TGTGCCACCAGCAGAGAGGGTCAACTGGGCGGGGAGCTGTTTTTT. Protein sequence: CATSREGQLGGELFF. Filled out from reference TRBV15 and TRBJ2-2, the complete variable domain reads DAMVIQNPRYQVTQFGKPVTLSCSQTLNHNVMYWYQQKSSQAPKLLFHYYDKDFNNEADTPDNFQSRRPNTSFCFLDIRSPGLGDTAMYLCATSREGQLGGELFFGEGSRLTVL.

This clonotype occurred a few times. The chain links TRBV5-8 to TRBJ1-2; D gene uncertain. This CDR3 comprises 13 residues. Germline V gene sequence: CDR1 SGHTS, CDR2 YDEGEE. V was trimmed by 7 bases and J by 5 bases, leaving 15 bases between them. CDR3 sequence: CASGLGISYGYTF. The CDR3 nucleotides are TGTGCCAGCGGCCTTGGGATTTCTTATGGCTACACCTTC.

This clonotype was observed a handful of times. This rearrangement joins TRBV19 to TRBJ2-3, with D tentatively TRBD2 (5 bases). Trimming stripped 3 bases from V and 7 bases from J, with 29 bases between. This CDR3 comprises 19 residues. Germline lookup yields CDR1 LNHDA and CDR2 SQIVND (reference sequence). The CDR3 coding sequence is TGTGCCAGTAGTATCCCGGGCACCCATCGCACTCTCGCCGGGAATACGCAGTATTTT. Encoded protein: CASSIPGTHRTLAGNTQYF.

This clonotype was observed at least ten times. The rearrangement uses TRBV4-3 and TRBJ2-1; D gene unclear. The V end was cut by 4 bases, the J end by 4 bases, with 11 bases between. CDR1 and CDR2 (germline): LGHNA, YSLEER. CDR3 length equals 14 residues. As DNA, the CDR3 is TGCGCCAGCAGCCTATCGATTACATACAATGAGCAGTTCTTC. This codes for CASSLSITYNEQFF.

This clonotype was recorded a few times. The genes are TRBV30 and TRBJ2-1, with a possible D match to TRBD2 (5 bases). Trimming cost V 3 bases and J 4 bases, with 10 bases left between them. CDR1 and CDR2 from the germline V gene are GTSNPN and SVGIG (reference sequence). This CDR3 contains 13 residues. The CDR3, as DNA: TGTGCCTGGAGGCCGGGAACATACAATGAGCAGTTCTTC. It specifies CAWRPGTYNEQFF.

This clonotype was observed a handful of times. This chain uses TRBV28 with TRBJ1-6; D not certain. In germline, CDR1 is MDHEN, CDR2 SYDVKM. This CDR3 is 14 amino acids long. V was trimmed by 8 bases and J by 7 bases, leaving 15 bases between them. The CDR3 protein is CASSPAGSNSPLHF. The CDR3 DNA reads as TGTGCCAGCTCCCCGGCGGGAAGCAATTCACCCCTCCACTTT.

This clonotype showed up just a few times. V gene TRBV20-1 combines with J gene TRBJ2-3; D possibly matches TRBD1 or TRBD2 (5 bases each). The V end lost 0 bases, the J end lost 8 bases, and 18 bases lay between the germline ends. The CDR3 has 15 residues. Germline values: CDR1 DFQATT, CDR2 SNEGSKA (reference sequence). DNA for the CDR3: TGCAGTGCTAGAGATGGGGACCGAGCCGTTTCTACGCAGTATTTT. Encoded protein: CSARDGDRAVSTQYF.

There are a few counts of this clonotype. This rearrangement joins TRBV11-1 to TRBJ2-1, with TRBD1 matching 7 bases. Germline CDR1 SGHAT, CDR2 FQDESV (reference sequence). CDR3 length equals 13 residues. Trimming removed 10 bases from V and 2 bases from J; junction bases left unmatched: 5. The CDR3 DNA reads TGTGCCACACAGGGGCTGGCCTACAATGAGCAGTTCTTC. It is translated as CATQGLAYNEQFF.

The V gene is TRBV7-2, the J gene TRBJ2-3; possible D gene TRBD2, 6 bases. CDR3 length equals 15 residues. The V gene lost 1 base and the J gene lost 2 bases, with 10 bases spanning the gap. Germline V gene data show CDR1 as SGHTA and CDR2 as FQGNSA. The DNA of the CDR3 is TGTGCCAGCAGCTTAGGCGGGGTGTACACAGATACGCAGTATTTT. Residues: CASSLGGVYTDTQYF. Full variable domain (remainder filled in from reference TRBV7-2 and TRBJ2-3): GAGVSQSPSNKVTEKGKDVELRCDPISGHTALYWYRQSLGQGLEFLIYFQGNSAPDKSGLPSDRFSAERTGGSVSTLTIQRTQQEDSAVYLCASSLGGVYTDTQYFGPGTRLTVL.

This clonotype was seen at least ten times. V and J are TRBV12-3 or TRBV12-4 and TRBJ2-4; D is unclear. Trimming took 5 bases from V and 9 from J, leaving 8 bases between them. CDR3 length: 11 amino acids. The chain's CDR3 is CASSARVIQYF. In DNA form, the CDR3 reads TGTGCCAGCAGTGCCCGTGTCATTCAGTACTTC.

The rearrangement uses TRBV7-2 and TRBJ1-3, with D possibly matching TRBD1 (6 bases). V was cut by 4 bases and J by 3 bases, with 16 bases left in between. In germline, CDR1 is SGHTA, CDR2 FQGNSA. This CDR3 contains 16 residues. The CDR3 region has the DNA TGTGCCAGCAGCTCGCAGTTGGGGGGCGGTGGAAACACCATATATTTT. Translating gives CASSSQLGGGGNTIYF. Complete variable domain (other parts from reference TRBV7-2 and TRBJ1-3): GAGVSQSPSNKVTEKGKDVELRCDPISGHTALYWYRQSLGQGLEFLIYFQGNSAPDKSGLPSDRFSAERTGGSVSTLTIQRTQQEDSAVYLCASSSQLGGGGNTIYFGEGSWLTVV.

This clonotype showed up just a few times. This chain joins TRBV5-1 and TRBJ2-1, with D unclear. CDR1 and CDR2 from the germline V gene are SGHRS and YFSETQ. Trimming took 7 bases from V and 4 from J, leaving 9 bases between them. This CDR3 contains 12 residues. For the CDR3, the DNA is TGCGCCAGCGGGGAAGCGTACAATGAGCAGTTCTTC. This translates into CASGEAYNEQFF. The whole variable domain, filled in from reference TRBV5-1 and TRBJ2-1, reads KAGVTQTPRYLIKTRGQQVTLSCSPISGHRSVSWYQQTPGQGLQFLFEYFSETQRNKGNFPGRFSGRQFSNSRSEMNVSTLELGDSALYLCASGEAYNEQFFGPGTRLTVL.

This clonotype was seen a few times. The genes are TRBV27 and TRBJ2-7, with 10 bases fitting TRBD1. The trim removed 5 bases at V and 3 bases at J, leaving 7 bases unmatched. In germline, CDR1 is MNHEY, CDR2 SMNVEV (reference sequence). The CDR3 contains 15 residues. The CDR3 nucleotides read TGTGCCAGCAGTCCGCGACAGGGGGCGAACTACGAGCAGTACGTC. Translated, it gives CASSPRQGANYEQYV.

Written as DNA, the CDR3 is TGTGCCAGCAGTTCGGGTTCTTTGGGTGAAAAACTGTTTTTT. Translated: CASSSGSLGEKLFF. The chain couples TRBV12-3 or TRBV12-4 to TRBJ1-4, with no clear D. CDR3 length equals 14 residues. Trimming removed 4 bases at V and 7 bases at J, with 13 bases between.

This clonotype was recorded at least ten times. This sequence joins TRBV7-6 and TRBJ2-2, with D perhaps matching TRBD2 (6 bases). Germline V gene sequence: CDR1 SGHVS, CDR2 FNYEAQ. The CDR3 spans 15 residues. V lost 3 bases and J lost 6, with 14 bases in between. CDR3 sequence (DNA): TGTGCCAGCAGCTTTTCAAGCAGCGGGTCCGGGGAGCTGTTTTTT. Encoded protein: CASSFSSSGSGELFF.

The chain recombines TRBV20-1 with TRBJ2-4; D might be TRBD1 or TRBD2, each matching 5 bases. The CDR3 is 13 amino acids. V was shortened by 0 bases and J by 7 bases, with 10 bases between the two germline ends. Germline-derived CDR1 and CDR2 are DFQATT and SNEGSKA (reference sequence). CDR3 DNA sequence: TGCAGTGCTAGAGATGGGGGTCGGAACATTCAGTACTTC. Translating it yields CSARDGGRNIQYF.

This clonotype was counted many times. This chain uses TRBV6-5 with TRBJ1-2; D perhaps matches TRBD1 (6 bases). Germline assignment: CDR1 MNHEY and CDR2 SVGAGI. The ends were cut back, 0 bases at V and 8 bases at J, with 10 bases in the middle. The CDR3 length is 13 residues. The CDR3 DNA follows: TGTGCCAGCAGTTACTCTCGGGGGCGCGGCTACACCTTC. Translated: CASSYSRGRGYTF.

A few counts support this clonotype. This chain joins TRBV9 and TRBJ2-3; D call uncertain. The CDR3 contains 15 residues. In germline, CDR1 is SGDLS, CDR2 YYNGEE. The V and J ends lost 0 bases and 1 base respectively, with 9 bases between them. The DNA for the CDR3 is TGTGCCAGCAGCGTAGCGAATTCTCGCACAGATACGCAGTATTTT. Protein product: CASSVANSRTDTQYF.

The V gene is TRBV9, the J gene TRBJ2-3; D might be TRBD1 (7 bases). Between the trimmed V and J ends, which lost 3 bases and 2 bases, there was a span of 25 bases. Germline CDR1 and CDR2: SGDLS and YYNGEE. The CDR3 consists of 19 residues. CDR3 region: CASSGRQGGRRLDTDTQYF. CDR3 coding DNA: TGTGCCAGCAGCGGACGACAGGGTGGCCGCCGACTAGACACAGATACGCAGTATTTT.